The 24 T cell receptor beta chains listed next were all sequenced from one sample in a study of T cell changes during pregnancy in multiple sclerosis. Method: immunoSEQ multiplex PCR; TCRdb's copy keeps in-frame clones and lacks some. Counted here are 55,000 or so clones, 80% to 95% occurring once; the ten biggest clones make up approximately 0.15%. Sequenced material: CD4+ T cells from peripheral blood mononuclear cells, taken after pregnancy. These receptors were collected from a female donor in good health, enrolled as a control in a pregnancy study.

V and J are TRBV7-2 and TRBJ2-7, with 7 bases matching TRBD2. After removal of 5 bases from V and 2 bases from J, the junction contained 6 bases not matched to a gene. Germline V gives CDR1 SGHTA, CDR2 FQGNSA. The CDR3 extends over 14 amino acids. CDR3 loop: CASSPLGGAYEQYF. Written as DNA, the CDR3 is TGTGCCAGCAGCCCCTTGGGAGGGGCCTACGAGCAGTACTTC.

The chain carries TRBV2 and TRBJ1-1, with 9 bases identical to TRBD1. With 7 bases clipped from V and 3 bases from J, the junction kept 9 bases outside the gene matches. In germline, CDR1 is SNHLY, CDR2 FYNNEI. This CDR3 spans 15 amino acids. Written as DNA, the CDR3 is TGTGCCAGCATTGACTGGGACAGGGCGGACACTGAAGCTTTCTTT. It specifies CASIDWDRADTEAFF.

DNA of the CDR3: TGCGCCAGCAGCTCCACCACGGCGGGGCTTGTGGGAAACACCATATATTTT. Its protein is CASSSTTAGLVGNTIYF. The chain couples TRBV5-1 to TRBJ1-3; TRBD1 is a possible D gene (5 bases). Trimming took off 3 bases at V and 4 bases at J, with 20 bases between the two ends. The CDR3 contains 17 residues. Germline V gives CDR1 SGHRS, CDR2 YFSETQ.

This chain links TRBV4-3 with TRBJ2-2; 7 bases are shared with TRBD2. Looked up from germline, CDR1 is LGHNA and CDR2 is YSLEER. Trimming at V came to 0 bases and at J to 4 bases, leaving 17 bases not matched to a gene. The CDR3 length is 20 residues. The CDR3 sequence is CASSQEVASYLGGVTGELFF. The CDR3 region has the DNA TGCGCCAGCAGCCAAGAGGTAGCCTCGTATTTGGGGGGGGTCACCGGGGAGCTGTTTTTT.

This chain uses TRBV6-5 with TRBJ1-1, with D possibly being TRBD1 (5 bases). Deletions cut 5 bases from V and 5 bases from J, with 18 bases between. The CDR3 contains 15 residues. Germline V gene sequence: CDR1 MNHEY, CDR2 SVGAGI. The CDR3 DNA sequence: TGTGCCAGCAGTGCCCATGGGTCGGAGGGGACTGAAGCTTTCTTT. It translates to CASSAHGSEGTEAFF.

The chain is built from TRBV7-2 and TRBJ1-2; D possibly corresponds to TRBD1 (6 bases). Germline values: CDR1 SGHTA, CDR2 FQGNSA. The V end was cut by 5 bases, the J end by 3 bases, with 13 bases between. The CDR3 totals 14 residues. In DNA, the CDR3 is TGTGCCAGCAGCCCGCAGGGGTCAGACTATGGCTACACCTTC. As protein: CASSPQGSDYGYTF.

V usage is TRBV30 and J usage is TRBJ2-7; TRBD1 matches at 7 bases. The CDR3 has 12 residues. V lost 4 bases and J lost 2; bases outside the gene matches: 2. Germline V CDR1 and CDR2: GTSNPN, SVGIG (reference sequence). For the CDR3, the DNA is TGTGCCTGGACAGGGGGTGCCTACGAGCAGTACTTC. Protein: CAWTGGAYEQYF.

This clone was recorded only once. V and J are TRBV18 and TRBJ2-1; weak D call: TRBD2 (7 bases). The germline V gene encodes CDR1 KGHSH and CDR2 LQKENI. The length of the CDR3 is 15 residues. Trimming shortened V by 5 bases and J by 2 bases, and 13 bases separated the two germline ends. CDR3 DNA sequence: TGTGCCAGCTCAGTGTCGGGGGGCACCTACAATGAGCAGTTCTTC. It encodes CASSVSGGTYNEQFF. Full variable domain (remainder filled in from reference TRBV18 and TRBJ2-1): NAGVMQNPRHLVRRRGQEARLRCSPMKGHSHVYWYRQLPEEGLKFMVYLQKENIIDESGMPKERFSAEFPKEGPSILRIQQVVRGDSAAYFCASSVSGGTYNEQFFGPGTRLTVL.

The gene calls are TRBV19 and TRBJ2-7; TRBD2 matches 12 bases. Germline V gene data show CDR1 as LNHDA and CDR2 as SQIVND (reference sequence). The CDR3 runs to 13 residues. The V and J ends lost 6 bases and 12 bases, in that order; junction bases with no gene match: 9. The CDR3 loop reads CASSRLAGVAPYF. CDR3 bases: TGTGCCAGTAGCCGACTAGCGGGGGTCGCTCCGTACTTC.

The V gene is TRBV7-2, the J gene TRBJ1-4; 10 nucleotides match TRBD1. The germline gives CDR1 SGHTA, CDR2 FQGNSA. V was clipped by 4 bases and J by 7 bases; unmatched bases: 3. The CDR3 is made up of 14 amino acids. CDR3 nucleotide sequence: TGTGCCAGCAGCTCGACAGGGGGCGGTGAAAAACTGTTTTTT. Translating gives CASSSTGGGEKLFF.

This chain links TRBV5-6 with TRBJ1-4; 9 positions match TRBD1. The CDR3 contains 16 residues. From germline, CDR1 is SGHDT and CDR2 YYEEEE. V lost 5 bases, J lost 5 bases, and 10 bases stayed unmatched. The DNA of the CDR3 is TGTGCCAGCAGTTCTCAACAGGGGGCGTCGAATGAAAAACTGTTTTTT. It encodes CASSSQQGASNEKLFF.

Concerning this clone: The same CDR3 arises from other DNA sequences in this sample as well. The chain joins TRBV20-1 to TRBJ2-7; D may be TRBD2 (6 bases). Germline CDR1 and CDR2: DFQATT and SNEGSKA (reference sequence). The CDR3 loop spans 11 amino acids. The V gene lost 6 bases and the J gene lost 1 base, with 7 bases spanning the gap. CDR3 residues: CSARGSYEQYF. The CDR3 DNA reads as TGCAGTGCGCGGGGTTCCTACGAGCAGTACTTC.

J is TRBJ1-1 and V is TRBV11-2; TRBD1 matches 9 bases. The ends lost 5 bases at V and 9 bases at J; junction bases unmatched: 4. The CDR3 contains 12 residues. Per germline, CDR1 SGHAT and CDR2 FQNNGV. This CDR3 reads CASSQQGAKAFF. CDR3 DNA: TGTGCCAGCAGCCAACAGGGGGCAAAAGCTTTCTTT.

The CDR3 DNA is TGTGCCTGGGCTCTTGAGGGGGATCAGCCCCAGCATTTT. Residues: CAWALEGDQPQHF. This chain connects TRBV30 to TRBJ1-5; D is possibly TRBD1 (6 bases). Germline CDR1 reads GTSNPN; CDR2 reads SVGIG (reference sequence). The CDR3 spans 13 residues. V was clipped by 5 bases and J by 5 bases, with 13 bases between them. The full variable domain, in which reference TRBV30 and TRBJ1-5 provide the parts outside the CDR3, is SQTIHQWPATLVQPVGSPLSLECTVEGTSNPNLYWYRQAAGRGLQLLFYSVGIGQISSEVPQNLSASRPQDRQFILSSKKLLLSDSGFYLCAWALEGDQPQHFGDGTRLSIL.

DNA of the CDR3: TGTGCCAGCAGTGTACGGCCAGACAAATCCTTTAGCTCCTACAATGAGCAGTTCTTC. This encodes CASSVRPDKSFSSYNEQFF. The J gene is TRBJ2-1, the V gene TRBV6-1, with D unclear. CDR1 is MNHNS and CDR2 is SASEGT in the germline V gene. The V end was cut by 4 bases, the J end by 0 bases, with 22 bases between. This CDR3 region has 19 residues.

This chain links TRBV9 with TRBJ2-7; 9 bases agree with TRBD1. The CDR3 is 15 residues long. Trimming removed 3 bases from V and 4 bases from J; junction bases left unmatched: 8. CDR1 and CDR2 from the germline V gene are SGDLS and YYNGEE. In DNA form, the CDR3 reads TGTGCCAGCAGCGAGGGGGGACAGGGAGGATACGAGCAGTACTTC. Residues: CASSEGGQGGYEQYF. Filled out from reference TRBV9 and TRBJ2-7, the complete variable domain reads DSGVTQTPKHLITATGQRVTLRCSPRSGDLSVYWYQQSLDQGLQFLIQYYNGEERAKGNILERFSAQQFPDLHSELNLSSLELGDSALYFCASSEGGQGGYEQYFGPGTRLTVT.

J is TRBJ2-7 and V is TRBV11-2, with D tentatively TRBD1 (6 bases). Trimming shortened V by 3 bases and J by 10 bases, and 16 bases separated the two germline ends. Germline CDR1 is SGHAT and CDR2 is FQNNGV. This CDR3 contains 13 residues. This chain's CDR3 is CASSFNSGTTQYF. CDR3 DNA sequence: TGTGCCAGCAGCTTCAACTCCGGGACAACCCAGTACTTC. Variable domain in full (rest from reference TRBV11-2 and TRBJ2-7): EAGVAQSPRYKIIEKRQSVAFWCNPISGHATLYWYQQILGQGPKLLIQFQNNGVVDDSQLPKDRFSAERLKGVDSTLKIQPAKLEDSAVYLCASSFNSGTTQYFGPGTRLTVT.

The chain combines TRBV12-5 with TRBJ2-7; 7 bases are shared with TRBD1. V gave up 1 base and J gave up 4 bases; unmatched junction bases: 4. Germline V gives CDR1 LGHNT, CDR2 FRNRAP. The length of the CDR3 is 14 residues. Here the CDR3 DNA reads TGTGCTAGTGGTTTGGAACTGACAGGGTACGAGCAGTACTTC. Its protein product is CASGLELTGYEQYF.

The V gene is TRBV7-9, the J gene TRBJ2-1; 10 bases map to TRBD1. CDR1 and CDR2 from the germline V gene are SEHNR and FQNEAQ (reference sequence). CDR3 length: 17 amino acids. J lost 9 bases, V lost 5 bases, and 16 bases had no gene match. CDR3 loop: CASSPHLSGTGVPEQFF. The DNA of the CDR3 is TGTGCCAGCAGCCCACACCTCTCCGGGACAGGGGTCCCTGAGCAGTTCTTC.

V is TRBV25-1 and J is TRBJ2-3, with 7 bases that match TRBD1. The germline V gene has CDR1 MGHDK and CDR2 SYGVNS. V was pared by 5 bases and J by 0 bases, with 11 bases of the junction left unmatched. CDR3 length equals 17 residues. CDR3 loop: CASSPLRGRGSTDTQYF. In DNA form, the CDR3 reads TGTGCCAGCAGTCCCTTGAGGGGCAGGGGGAGCACAGATACGCAGTATTTT.

This clone was counted a single time. V and J are TRBV5-8 and TRBJ1-1; a weak D match, TRBD1 (5 bases). V lost 2 bases to trimming and J lost 11 bases, with 16 bases between them. Germline V gene lookup returns CDR1 SGHTS and CDR2 YDEGEE. The CDR3 contains 13 residues. The CDR3 here is CASSFGWGSEAFF. CDR3 DNA sequence: TGTGCCAGCAGCTTTGGATGGGGCAGTGAGGCTTTCTTT.

DNA for the CDR3: TGTGCCAGTAGTATTGGGCAGGGGACGTACTTC. This translates into CASSIGQGTYF. The V and J genes are TRBV19 and TRBJ2-4, with a possible D match to TRBD1 (6 bases). Germline CDR1 reads LNHDA; CDR2 reads SQIVND (reference sequence). Trimming removed 3 bases at V and 15 bases at J, with 12 bases between. The length of the CDR3 is 11 residues.

J is TRBJ2-3 and V is TRBV5-1, with 7 bases that match TRBD1. The CDR3 is 15 amino acids. Looked up from germline, CDR1 is SGHRS and CDR2 is YFSETQ. Trimming cost V 4 bases and J 8 bases; bases outside gene matches: 13. CDR3 DNA: TGCGCCAGCAGCCGAGCGACAGGGAGTGAGGGTACGCAGTATTTT. Its protein product is CASSRATGSEGTQYF.

This clone was detected once. The J gene is TRBJ1-2, the V gene TRBV2, with D possibly TRBD1 on 6 matching bases. The V gene's germline CDR1 is SNHLY and CDR2 FYNNEI. The CDR3 has 16 residues. Trimming took 10 bases from V and 8 from J, leaving 29 bases between them. The CDR3 nucleotides are TGTGCCATCAAAGAGGGTTTGGGCCTGTTCAGGGGCGGCTACACCTTC. This encodes CAIKEGLGLFRGGYTF.